A single sample is the source of the 24 T cell receptor beta chains below, sequenced in a study of blood T cell repertoires in COVID-19 (TCRdb year 2020). Receptor amplification or capture employed the immunoSEQ multiplex PCR assay. Here the immuneACCESS table is served through TCRdb, limited to in-frame sequences with V and J called. Missing clones are a known gap in these copies; in checked studies unresolved V genes cover under half, and the rest lacks a known reason. The sample records some 180,000 clones, roughly 90% of which are singletons. Around 4.8% of the sample is taken by the ten largest. Sequenced material: peripheral blood. The receptor set was obtained from a man between 18 and 29 years old with COVID-19, enrolled during active disease.

This clone has only a few counts. The chain has TRBV6-2 or TRBV6-3 and TRBJ2-1; no reliable D call. Between the trimmed V and J ends, which lost 0 bases and 3 bases, there was a span of 6 bases. This CDR3 comprises 14 residues. Germline lookup yields CDR1 MNHEY and CDR2 SVGEGT. The CDR3 DNA follows: TGTGCCAGCAGTTACTCGATAGACTACAATGAGCAGTTCTTC. Its translation is CASSYSIDYNEQFF.

The chain employs TRBV12-5 and TRBJ2-3, with D perhaps matching TRBD2 (5 bases). Trimming removed 5 bases at V and 5 bases at J, with 11 bases between. Germline V gives CDR1 LGHNT, CDR2 FRNRAP. The CDR3 is 13 amino acids. The CDR3 nucleotides are TGTGCTAGTGGTACCCAACTAGTAGATACGCAGTATTTT. Its protein product is CASGTQLVDTQYF.

The gene calls are TRBV4-3 and TRBJ1-6, with TRBD1 matching over 7 bases. There are 15 residues in the CDR3. V lost 2 bases and J lost 8; bases outside the gene matches: 6. Germline V CDR1 and CDR2: LGHNA, YSLEER. The CDR3 DNA reads as TGCGCCAGCAGCCAAACCGGGACAGCGTATTCACCCCTCCACTTT. Amino acids: CASSQTGTAYSPLHF.

The chain links TRBV2 to TRBJ2-1; D ambiguous. Trimming removed 6 bases at V and 6 bases at J, with 6 bases between. CDR1 is SNHLY and CDR2 is FYNNEI in the germline V gene. This CDR3 spans 11 amino acids. CDR3 coding DNA: TGTGCCAGCAGCCCAGTCAATGAGCAGTTCTTC. The encoded protein is CASSPVNEQFF.

The rearrangement uses TRBV27 and TRBJ1-6; 7 bases are a match to TRBD1. The CDR3 contains 16 residues. The V gene's germline CDR1 is MNHEY and CDR2 SMNVEV (reference sequence). Trimming at V came to 5 bases and at J to 8 bases, leaving 12 bases not matched to a gene. In DNA, the CDR3 is TGTGCCAGCAGTACCGATCCACAGGGGAGAGATTCACCCCTCCACTTT. This codes for CASSTDPQGRDSPLHF.

V usage is TRBV28 and J usage is TRBJ2-4; 8 bases fit TRBD1. CDR1 MDHEN and CDR2 SYDVKM come from the germline V gene. This CDR3 has 15 amino acids. The V and J ends lost 8 bases and 9 bases, in that order; junction bases with no gene match: 15. The CDR3: CASEKGGTGGTIQYF. The CDR3 DNA sequence: TGTGCCAGCGAAAAGGGCGGGACAGGAGGAACCATTCAGTACTTC. Combining the CDR3 with reference TRBV28 and TRBJ2-4 gives the whole variable domain DVKVTQSSRYLVKRTGEKVFLECVQDMDHENMFWYRQDPGLGLRLIYFSYDVKMKEKGDIPEGYSVSREKKERFSLILESASTNQTSMYLCASEKGGTGGTIQYFGAGTRLSVL.

CDR3 loop: CASGLVLGRGLGYGYTF. The CDR3 bases are TGTGCTAGTGGTTTGGTACTAGGCAGGGGGCTAGGCTATGGCTACACCTTC. This rearrangement joins TRBV12-5 to TRBJ1-2; 8 nucleotides match TRBD1. CDR3 length: 17 amino acids. J lost 4 bases, V lost 0 bases, and 10 bases had no gene match. From germline, CDR1 is LGHNT and CDR2 FRNRAP.

The V and J genes are TRBV28 and TRBJ1-4; D may be TRBD1 (6 bases). There are 14 residues in the CDR3. V lost 3 bases to trimming and J lost 5 bases, with 10 bases between them. Looked up from germline, CDR1 is MDHEN and CDR2 is SYDVKM. CDR3 sequence reads: CASSLHRANEKLFF. The CDR3 nucleotides read TGTGCCAGCAGTTTGCACAGGGCCAATGAAAAACTGTTTTTT. The full variable domain, in which reference TRBV28 and TRBJ1-4 provide the parts outside the CDR3, is DVKVTQSSRYLVKRTGEKVFLECVQDMDHENMFWYRQDPGLGLRLIYFSYDVKMKEKGDIPEGYSVSREKKERFSLILESASTNQTSMYLCASSLHRANEKLFFGSGTQLSVL.

The chain carries TRBV6-5 and TRBJ2-2; 7 bases match TRBD1. In germline, CDR1 is MNHEY, CDR2 SVGAGI. Trimming cost V 5 bases and J 2 bases; bases outside gene matches: 2. This CDR3 region has 14 residues. The CDR3 protein is CASSRQGNTGELFF. The CDR3 DNA follows: TGTGCCAGCAGTCGACAGGGTAACACCGGGGAGCTGTTTTTT.

The genes are TRBV4-2 and TRBJ2-7; 9 nucleotides agree with TRBD1. CDR3 length: 15 amino acids. V gave up 1 base and J gave up 6 bases; unmatched junction bases: 7. CDR1 and CDR2 from the germline V gene are LGHNA and YNFKEQ. CDR3: CASSQVGTGQVEQYF. DNA of the CDR3: TGTGCCAGCAGCCAAGTGGGGACAGGGCAAGTCGAGCAGTACTTC.

This clone was seen just once. This chain links TRBV27 with TRBJ1-2, with D uncertain. CDR3 length: 13 residues. V was clipped by 6 bases and J by 6 bases, with 14 bases between them. Germline V gene lookup returns CDR1 MNHEY and CDR2 SMNVEV (reference sequence). CDR3 sequence (DNA): TGTGCCAGCAGCACGTCCGGCGGCGATGGCTACACCTTC. This sequence encodes CASSTSGGDGYTF.

Only a few counts were recorded for this clone. The rearrangement uses TRBV2 and TRBJ1-5; 10 nucleotides agree with TRBD1. J was trimmed by 4 bases and V by 6 bases; bases with no gene match: 3. Per the germline V gene, CDR1 is SNHLY and CDR2 is FYNNEI. This CDR3 contains 14 residues. As DNA, the CDR3 is TGTGCCAGCAGCCGACAGGGGGCGAATCAGCCCCAGCATTTT. Translation gives CASSRQGANQPQHF.

The chain uses TRBV5-1 and TRBJ2-7, with D maybe TRBD1 (6 bases). This CDR3 region has 13 residues. V shed 0 bases and J shed 5 bases, with 9 bases lying between them. Germline loops: CDR1 SGHRS, CDR2 YFSETQ. CDR3 nucleotides: TGCGCCAGCAGCTTGGCTAAGGGGGACGAGCAGTACTTC. The encoded protein is CASSLAKGDEQYF.

CDR3 protein: CASSFGTGPYEQYF. In nucleotides, the CDR3 is TGTGCCAGCAGCTTCGGGACAGGGCCATACGAGCAGTACTTC. The rearrangement joins TRBV5-6 to TRBJ2-7; 9 bases align to TRBD1. J was trimmed by 4 bases and V by 2 bases; bases with no gene match: 4. CDR1 and CDR2 (germline): SGHDT, YYEEEE. This CDR3 spans 14 amino acids.

The rearrangement uses TRBV11-2 and TRBJ1-4; D gene unclear. V was shortened by 5 bases and J by 8 bases, with 18 bases between the two germline ends. The CDR3 runs to 15 residues. Germline V CDR1 and CDR2: SGHAT, FQNNGV. CDR3 loop: CASSPSPLQPEKLFF. The CDR3 bases are TGTGCCAGCAGCCCAAGCCCCCTACAGCCCGAAAAACTGTTTTTT.

The chain is built from TRBV28 and TRBJ2-1, with a tentative D call TRBD2 (5 bases). The CDR3 has 16 amino acids. CDR1 is MDHEN, CDR2 SYDVKM, per germline. V was clipped by 2 bases and J by 6 bases, with 17 bases between them. DNA of the CDR3: TGTGCCAGCAGTTTAGGCGTAGCGTTTCATTCCAATGAGCAGTTCTTC. Translation gives CASSLGVAFHSNEQFF.

The J gene is TRBJ2-7, the V gene TRBV19; 9 positions match TRBD1. Per germline, CDR1 LNHDA and CDR2 SQIVND (reference sequence). Unmatched junction bases numbered 8, after V lost 1 base and J lost 1 base. The CDR3 is 17 residues long. In DNA form, the CDR3 reads TGTGCCAGTAGTATAGTCCTCCCGACAGGGGGTTCCTACGAGCAGTACTTC. Its protein product is CASSIVLPTGGSYEQYF.

The chain is built from TRBV9 and TRBJ2-3; 8 nucleotides agree with TRBD1. Trimming removed 0 bases from V and 5 bases from J; junction bases left unmatched: 8. The germline CDR1 and CDR2 sequences are SGDLS and YYNGEE. This CDR3 has 16 amino acids. The DNA for the CDR3 is TGTGCCAGCAGCGTAGCGACAGGGGAGCTTCTAGATACGCAGTATTTT. Translating it yields CASSVATGELLDTQYF.

V usage is TRBV5-4 and J usage is TRBJ2-7, with TRBD1 matching 11 bases. This CDR3 is 16 amino acids long. CDR1 is SGHNT and CDR2 is YYREEE in the germline V gene (reference sequence). Trimming removed 0 bases from V and 6 bases from J; junction bases left unmatched: 8. The CDR3: CASSLDPDRGRSEQYF. The CDR3 nucleotides are TGTGCCAGCAGCTTGGATCCGGACAGGGGGCGAAGCGAGCAGTACTTC.

This chain links TRBV5-1 with TRBJ2-5, with 15 bases that match TRBD2. The CDR3 covers 15 residues. Germline loops: CDR1 SGHRS, CDR2 YFSETQ. After removal of 0 bases from V and 7 bases from J, the junction contained 1 base not matched to a gene. The CDR3 nucleotides read TGCGCCAGCAGCTTGGCGGGACTAGCGGGAGGGACCCAGTACTTC. It codes for CASSLAGLAGGTQYF.

The rearrangement joins TRBV11-3 to TRBJ2-1; 10 nucleotides align to TRBD2. CDR1 SGHNT and CDR2 YENEEA come from the germline V gene. This CDR3 region has 17 residues. J lost 1 base, V lost 5 bases, and 8 bases had no gene match. The CDR3 sequence: CASSPGSGRGSYNEQFF. The DNA for the CDR3 is TGTGCCAGCAGCCCGGGAAGCGGGAGGGGGTCCTACAATGAGCAGTTCTTC.

The chain recombines TRBV28 with TRBJ2-1, with 7 bases matching TRBD1. V was pared by 4 bases and J by 5 bases, with 11 bases of the junction left unmatched. Germline loops: CDR1 MDHEN, CDR2 SYDVKM. The CDR3 contains 16 residues. The CDR3 region is CASSSIAAQGHNEQFF. The CDR3 coding sequence is TGTGCCAGCAGTTCCATCGCGGCACAGGGGCACAATGAGCAGTTCTTC.

The genes are TRBV19 and TRBJ1-5; TRBD1 is a possible D gene (6 bases). Germline CDR1 LNHDA, CDR2 SQIVND (reference sequence). V was trimmed by 5 bases and J by 0 bases, leaving 14 bases between them. The CDR3 covers 16 residues. The CDR3 here is CASSPETRGSNQPQHF. CDR3 in DNA: TGTGCCAGTAGTCCTGAGACCAGGGGTAGCAATCAGCCCCAGCATTTT.

J is TRBJ1-3 and V is TRBV15; D may be TRBD1 (5 bases). The V end lost 1 base, the J end lost 4 bases, and 8 bases lay between the germline ends. The CDR3 totals 14 residues. Germline V lookup: CDR1 LNHNV, CDR2 YYDKDF (reference sequence). The chain's CDR3 is CATSRVDTGNTIYF. The CDR3, as DNA: TGTGCCACCAGCAGAGTGGACACAGGAAACACCATATATTTT.